The entry below describes one TCR beta chain. The read halts 3 residues ahead of the CDR3 end, with the missing end drawn from the germline J gene. These data come from a study of Tregs in tolerant kidney transplant recipients. As for the study in general: The nonmyeloablative bone marrow transplants came from related graft donors, with transient mixed chimerism.

The CDR3 extends over 14 amino acids. The ends lost 2 bases at V and 6 bases at J; junction bases unmatched: 2. Germline CDR1 is SNHLY and CDR2 is FYNNEI. The assay was immunoSEQ multiplex PCR, and TCRdb's table has in-frame clones only and misses some. The clone table shows approximately 31,000 clones, with the ten largest holding roughly 7.1%. The chain recombines TRBV2 with TRBJ1-5; 9 bases align to TRBD1. The source was CD8+ T cells from blood, collected before the transplant. This TCR derives from a human donor who received a combined kidney and bone marrow transplant. The CDR3 DNA, read in part, is TGTGCCAGCAGTGAAACAGGGGGCTTTCAGCCC. As protein: CASSETGGFQP. The whole CDR3 reads CASSETGGFQPQHF.